The 11 T cell receptor beta chains reported below all come from one sample, sequenced in a study of beta chain features in type 1 diabetes. Every isolated RNA sample was fully reverse transcribed, so sequencing captured expressed TCRB transcripts. Assay used: immunoSEQ multiplex PCR; TCRdb lists only in-frame clones, some missing. The table includes hundreds of thousands of clones, roughly 12% detected once. The sample taken for sequencing was naive CD4+ T cells from blood. The receptor source for this set is a man aged 18 to 29 in good health.

The chain joins TRBV7-2 to TRBJ2-2; no reliable D call. V lost 6 bases and J lost 1, with 9 bases in between. There are 14 residues in the CDR3. Per the germline V gene, CDR1 is SGHTA and CDR2 is FQGNSA. The CDR3 reads CASRVQRNTGELFF. The CDR3 bases are TGTGCCAGCAGGGTGCAGCGGAACACCGGGGAGCTGTTTTTT.

The chain employs TRBV6-1 and TRBJ2-7; TRBD1 matches at 7 bases. Looked up from germline, CDR1 is MNHNS and CDR2 is SASEGT. The CDR3 sequence is 12 residues long. Trimming took 2 bases from V and 11 from J; bases not matched to a gene: 6. CDR3 in DNA: TGTGCCAGCAGTGAAATGAGGGGGACAGAGTACTTC. Protein: CASSEMRGTEYF.

The rearrangement joins TRBV7-9 to TRBJ2-7, with a weak D call TRBD1 (5 bases). Germline lookup yields CDR1 SEHNR and CDR2 FQNEAQ (reference sequence). V was pared by 0 bases and J by 0 bases, with 12 bases between. This CDR3 has 16 residues. In DNA form, the CDR3 reads TGTGCCAGCAGCTTAGCGGGGCAGAGCGTCTCCTACGAGCAGTACTTC. Amino acids: CASSLAGQSVSYEQYF. The full variable domain, with the rest looked up from reference TRBV7-9 and TRBJ2-7, is DTGVSQNPRHKITKRGQNVTFRCDPISEHNRLYWYRQTLGQGPEFLTYFQNEAQLEKSRLLSDRFSAERPKGSFSTLEIQRTEQGDSAMYLCASSLAGQSVSYEQYFGPGTRLTVT.

The chain is built from TRBV28 and TRBJ2-7; TRBD1 matches at 11 bases. The CDR3 sequence is 16 residues long. The ends lost 1 base at V and 3 bases at J; junction bases unmatched: 5. Germline V gene sequence: CDR1 MDHEN, CDR2 SYDVKM. The CDR3 here is CASSLSSGTGGYEQYF. The CDR3 DNA reads as TGTGCCAGCAGTTTATCCTCCGGGACAGGGGGCTACGAGCAGTACTTC.

This sequence joins TRBV25-1 and TRBJ2-1, with TRBD2 matching over 11 bases. V lost 5 bases to trimming and J lost 4 bases; unmatched junction nucleotides: 7. The CDR3 extends over 16 amino acids. Germline-derived CDR1 and CDR2 are MGHDK and SYGVNS. The CDR3 DNA reads TGTGCCAGCAGTACGCCCGGGACTAGCGGTTACAATGAGCAGTTCTTC. Translated, it gives CASSTPGTSGYNEQFF.

V is TRBV20-1 and J is TRBJ1-2, with TRBD1 matching 8 bases. This CDR3 spans 11 amino acids. Losses at the gene ends were 5 bases for V and 5 bases for J; bases not matched to a gene: 1. The germline gives CDR1 DFQATT, CDR2 SNEGSKA (reference sequence). CDR3 in amino acids: CSADRGYGYTF. As DNA, the CDR3 is TGCAGTGCTGACAGGGGATATGGCTACACCTTC.

The V and J genes are TRBV14 and TRBJ2-3; D is uncertain. The V and J ends lost 1 base and 2 bases respectively, with 4 bases between them. The CDR3 is made up of 13 amino acids. Germline CDR1 reads SGHDN; CDR2 reads FVKESK. This CDR3 reads CASSQVNTDTQYF. CDR3 DNA: TGTGCCAGCAGCCAAGTTAACACAGATACGCAGTATTTT.

This clone was counted between two and nine times. V usage is TRBV6-6 and J usage is TRBJ2-6; TRBD1 aligns across 9 bases. J gave up 2 bases and V 6 bases, and 2 bases lay outside the gene matches. From germline, CDR1 is MNHNY and CDR2 SVGAGI (reference sequence). The CDR3 consists of 15 residues. The CDR3 DNA reads as TGTGCCAGCAGCGGGGACAGGGCTGGGGCCAACGTCCTGACTTTC. Its translation is CASSGDRAGANVLTF.

This clone showed up just a few times. V is TRBV5-4 and J is TRBJ2-1, with 12 bases matching TRBD1. The CDR3 length is 17 residues. Germline CDR1 reads SGHNT; CDR2 reads YYREEE (reference sequence). Trimming took 4 bases from V and 9 from J; bases not matched to a gene: 14. The CDR3 nucleotides are TGTGCCAGCAGCAAAGAACCGGGACAGGGGGCGAGAAGTGAGCAGTTCTTC. It translates to CASSKEPGQGARSEQFF.

In this sample, this clone turned up a few times. The sample has other DNA sequences that encode this CDR3 too. The V gene is TRBV18, the J gene TRBJ2-2; D is perhaps TRBD1 (5 bases). V was shortened by 2 bases and J by 1 base, with 5 bases between the two germline ends. The CDR3 extends over 14 amino acids. The germline gives CDR1 KGHSH, CDR2 LQKENI. This CDR3 is CASSPDRNTGELFF. The CDR3 DNA sequence: TGTGCCAGCTCACCAGACAGGAACACCGGGGAGCTGTTTTTT.

This chain joins TRBV19 and TRBJ2-1; 7 bases agree with TRBD1. The ends lost 6 bases at V and 3 bases at J; junction bases unmatched: 5. From germline, CDR1 is LNHDA and CDR2 SQIVND (reference sequence). The CDR3 runs 14 residues. As DNA, the CDR3 is TGTGCCAGTAGATCCCCAGGGGGCTACAATGAGCAGTTCTTC. It specifies CASRSPGGYNEQFF.